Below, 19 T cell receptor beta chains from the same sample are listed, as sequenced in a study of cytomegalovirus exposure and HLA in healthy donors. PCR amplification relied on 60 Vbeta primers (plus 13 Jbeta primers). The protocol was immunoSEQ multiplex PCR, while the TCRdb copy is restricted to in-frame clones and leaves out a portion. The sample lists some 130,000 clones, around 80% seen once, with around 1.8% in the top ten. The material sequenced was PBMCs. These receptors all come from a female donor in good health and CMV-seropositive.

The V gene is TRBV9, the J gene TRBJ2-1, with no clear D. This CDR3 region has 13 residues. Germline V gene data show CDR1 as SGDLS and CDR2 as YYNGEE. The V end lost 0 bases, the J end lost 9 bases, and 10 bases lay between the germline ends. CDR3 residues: CASSVDQVGEQFF. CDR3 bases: TGTGCCAGCAGCGTAGACCAGGTCGGTGAGCAGTTCTTC.

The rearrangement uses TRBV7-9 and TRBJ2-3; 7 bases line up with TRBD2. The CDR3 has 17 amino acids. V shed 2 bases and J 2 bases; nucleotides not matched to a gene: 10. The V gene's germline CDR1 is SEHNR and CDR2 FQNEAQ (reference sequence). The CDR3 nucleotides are TGTGCCAGCAGCTTATGGGGGGGGACGGGGGACACAGATACGCAGTATTTT. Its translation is CASSLWGGTGDTDTQYF.

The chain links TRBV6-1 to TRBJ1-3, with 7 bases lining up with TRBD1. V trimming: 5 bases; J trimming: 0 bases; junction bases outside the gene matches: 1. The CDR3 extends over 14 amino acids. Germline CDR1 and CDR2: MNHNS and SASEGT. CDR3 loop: CASSRDSSGNTIYF. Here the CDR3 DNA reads TGTGCCAGCAGTAGGGACAGCTCTGGAAACACCATATATTTT.

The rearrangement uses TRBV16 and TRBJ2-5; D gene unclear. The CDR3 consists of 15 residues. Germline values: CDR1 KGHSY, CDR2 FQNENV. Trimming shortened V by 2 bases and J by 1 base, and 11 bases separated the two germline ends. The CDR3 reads CASSQKPQFQETQYF. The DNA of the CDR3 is TGTGCCAGCAGCCAAAAACCTCAGTTCCAAGAGACCCAGTACTTC.

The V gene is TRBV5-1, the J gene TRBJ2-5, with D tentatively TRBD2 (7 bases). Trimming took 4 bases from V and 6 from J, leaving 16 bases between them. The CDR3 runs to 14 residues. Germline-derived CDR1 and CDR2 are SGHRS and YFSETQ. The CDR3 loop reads CASSPRGGLQTQYF. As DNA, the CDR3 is TGCGCCAGCAGCCCTAGGGGGGGGTTACAGACCCAGTACTTC.

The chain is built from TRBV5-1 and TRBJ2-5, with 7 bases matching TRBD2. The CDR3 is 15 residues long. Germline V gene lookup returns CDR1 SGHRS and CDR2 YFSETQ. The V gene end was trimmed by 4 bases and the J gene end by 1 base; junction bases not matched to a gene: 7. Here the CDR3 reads CASSPPIAGQETQYF. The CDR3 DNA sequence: TGCGCCAGCAGCCCGCCCATAGCGGGCCAAGAGACCCAGTACTTC.

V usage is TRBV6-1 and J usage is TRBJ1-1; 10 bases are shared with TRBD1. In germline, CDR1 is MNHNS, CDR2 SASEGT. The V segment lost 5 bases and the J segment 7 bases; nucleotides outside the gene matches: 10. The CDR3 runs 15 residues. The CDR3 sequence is CASSQRRTGGGEAFF. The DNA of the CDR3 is TGTGCCAGCAGTCAACGCAGGACAGGGGGAGGTGAAGCTTTCTTT.

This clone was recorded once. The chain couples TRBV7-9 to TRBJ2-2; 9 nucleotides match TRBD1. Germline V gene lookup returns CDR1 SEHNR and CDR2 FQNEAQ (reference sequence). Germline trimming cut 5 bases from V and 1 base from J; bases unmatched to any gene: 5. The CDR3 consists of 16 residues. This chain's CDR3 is CASSPGQGGNTGELFF. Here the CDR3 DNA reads TGTGCCAGCAGCCCGGGACAGGGAGGGAACACCGGGGAGCTGTTTTTT.

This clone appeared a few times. The CDR3 sequence: CASSYTGPNTEAFF. The CDR3 DNA sequence: TGTGCCAGCAGTTACACAGGGCCGAACACTGAAGCTTTCTTT. The chain carries TRBV6-6 and TRBJ1-1; TRBD1 might be the D (6 bases). Between the trimmed V and J ends, which lost 2 bases and 1 base, there was a span of 8 bases. In germline, CDR1 is MNHNY, CDR2 SVGAGI (reference sequence). This CDR3 comprises 14 residues.

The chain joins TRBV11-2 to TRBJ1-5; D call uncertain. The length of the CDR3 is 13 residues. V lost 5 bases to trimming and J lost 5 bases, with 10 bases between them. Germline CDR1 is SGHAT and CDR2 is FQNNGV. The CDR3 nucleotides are TGTGCCAGCAGCCCCGACCGGGATCAGCCCCAGCATTTT. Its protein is CASSPDRDQPQHF.

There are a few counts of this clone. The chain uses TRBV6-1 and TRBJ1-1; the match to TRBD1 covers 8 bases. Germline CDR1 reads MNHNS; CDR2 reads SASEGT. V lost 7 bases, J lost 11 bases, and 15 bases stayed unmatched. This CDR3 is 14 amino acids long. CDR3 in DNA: TGTGCCAGCATAGGTTGGACAGGGCGATTCGGGGCTTTCTTT. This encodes CASIGWTGRFGAFF.

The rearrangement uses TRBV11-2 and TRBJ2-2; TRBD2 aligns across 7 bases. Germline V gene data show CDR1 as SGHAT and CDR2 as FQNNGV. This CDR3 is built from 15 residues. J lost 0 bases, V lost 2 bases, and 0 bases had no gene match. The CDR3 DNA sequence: TGTGCCAGCAGCTTACGGGGGGCGAACACCGGGGAGCTGTTTTTT. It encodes CASSLRGANTGELFF.

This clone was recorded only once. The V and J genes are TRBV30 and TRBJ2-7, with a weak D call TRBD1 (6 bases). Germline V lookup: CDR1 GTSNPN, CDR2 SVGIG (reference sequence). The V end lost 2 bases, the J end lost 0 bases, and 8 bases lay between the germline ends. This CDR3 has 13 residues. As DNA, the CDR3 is TGTGCCTGGAGTAGGGGGATCTCCTACGAGCAGTACTTC. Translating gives CAWSRGISYEQYF.

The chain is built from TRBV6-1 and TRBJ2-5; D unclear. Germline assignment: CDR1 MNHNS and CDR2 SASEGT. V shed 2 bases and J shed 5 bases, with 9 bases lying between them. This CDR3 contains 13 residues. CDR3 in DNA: TGTGCCAGCAGTGAATCTGCTCGGGAGACCCAGTACTTC. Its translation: CASSESARETQYF.

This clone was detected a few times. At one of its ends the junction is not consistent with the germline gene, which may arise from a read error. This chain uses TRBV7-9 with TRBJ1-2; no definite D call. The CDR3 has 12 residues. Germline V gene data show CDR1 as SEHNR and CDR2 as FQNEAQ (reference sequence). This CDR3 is CSSSLEAGGYTF. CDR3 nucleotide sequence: TGTTCCAGCAGCTTAGAGGCGGGAGGCTACACCTTC.

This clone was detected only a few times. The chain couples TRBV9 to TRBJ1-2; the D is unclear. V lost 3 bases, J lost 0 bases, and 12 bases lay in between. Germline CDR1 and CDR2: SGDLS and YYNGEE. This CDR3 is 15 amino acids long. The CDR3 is CASSDPFAANYGYTF. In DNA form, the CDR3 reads TGTGCCAGCAGCGACCCCTTTGCAGCTAACTATGGCTACACCTTC.

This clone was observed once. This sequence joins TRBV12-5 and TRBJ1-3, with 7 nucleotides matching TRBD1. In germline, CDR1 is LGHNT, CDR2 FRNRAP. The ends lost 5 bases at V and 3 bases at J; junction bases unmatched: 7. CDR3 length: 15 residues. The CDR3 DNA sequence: TGTGCTAGTGGTCAGACAGGGTCATTTGGAAACACCATATATTTT. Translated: CASGQTGSFGNTIYF.

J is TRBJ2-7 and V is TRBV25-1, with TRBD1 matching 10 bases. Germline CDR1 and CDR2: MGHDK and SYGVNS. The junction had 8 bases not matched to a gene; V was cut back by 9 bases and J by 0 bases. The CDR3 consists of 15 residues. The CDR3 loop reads CASTAGTGDSYEQYF. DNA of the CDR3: TGTGCCAGTACCGCCGGGACAGGGGACTCCTACGAGCAGTACTTC.

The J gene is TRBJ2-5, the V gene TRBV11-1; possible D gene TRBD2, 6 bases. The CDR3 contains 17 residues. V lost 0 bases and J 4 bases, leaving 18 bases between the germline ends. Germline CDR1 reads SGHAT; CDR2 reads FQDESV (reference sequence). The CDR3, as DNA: TGTGCCAGCAGCTTAGCTTTTCGACACGGAGGGTCAGAGACCCAGTACTTC. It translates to CASSLAFRHGGSETQYF.